This TCR beta chain was recorded in a study of T cells in localized non-small cell lung cancer. Broader study findings: Longer overall survival associated with higher blood T cell density; shorter survival with higher adjacent-lung clonality.

Notes on this clone: Its antigen is undetermined.

The protocol was immunoSEQ multiplex PCR, while the TCRdb copy is restricted to in-frame clones and leaves out a portion. Of about 52,000 clones in the sample, around nine tenths were seen once. Germline assignment: CDR1 SNHLY and CDR2 FYNNEI. The CDR3 has 12 amino acids. V was clipped by 6 bases and J by 8 bases, with 11 bases between them. This chain connects TRBV2 to TRBJ2-4; TRBD2 might be the D (5 bases). The receptor's source is a female donor with stage II lung adenocarcinoma. Source: PBMCs, taken before any cancer treatment. The CDR3 reads CASSEGIDIQYF. The DNA of the CDR3 is TGTGCCAGCAGCGAGGGTATTGACATTCAGTACTTC.